What follows are 30 T cell receptor beta chains derived from one specimen sequenced in a study of blood T cell repertoires in COVID-19. TCRdb's table, derived via immunoSEQ multiplex PCR, lists solely in-frame clones and lacks some. The sample consists of more than 35,000 clones, 78% of them appearing once. The sample comprised peripheral blood. The source of these receptors is a man between 65 and 85 years old with acute or convalescent COVID-19.

This chain connects TRBV5-1 to TRBJ2-7, with 11 bases identical to TRBD2. CDR3 size: 16 residues. The V gene end was trimmed by 1 base and the J gene end by 5 bases; junction bases not matched to a gene: 8. In germline, CDR1 is SGHRS, CDR2 YFSETQ. The CDR3 bases are TGCGCCAGCAGCTTGACCGCTAGCGGGGGGTGGAACGAGCAGTACTTC. Translated, it gives CASSLTASGGWNEQYF.

The rearrangement joins TRBV6-5 to TRBJ1-2; D remains unclear. The CDR3 sequence is 13 residues long. Between the trimmed V and J ends, which lost 6 bases and 12 bases, there was a span of 20 bases. Germline V gene sequence: CDR1 MNHEY, CDR2 SVGAGI. The CDR3, as DNA: TGTGCCAGCAGCCCCGCGGCCGGGTCCGGCAACACCTTC. Translation gives CASSPAAGSGNTF.

V usage is TRBV25-1 and J usage is TRBJ2-7; the match to TRBD1 covers 9 bases. With 4 bases clipped from V and 5 bases from J, the junction kept 9 bases outside the gene matches. This CDR3 comprises 15 residues. In germline, CDR1 is MGHDK, CDR2 SYGVNS. CDR3 sequence reads: CASSVTGTGSHEQYF. Written as DNA, the CDR3 is TGTGCCAGCAGTGTAACCGGGACAGGGTCCCACGAGCAGTACTTC.

This chain connects TRBV6-5 to TRBJ2-2; 9 bases are shared with TRBD2. The CDR3 extends over 14 amino acids. Germline-derived CDR1 and CDR2 are MNHEY and SVGAGI. The J segment lost 6 bases and the V segment lost 6 bases, leaving 5 bases of the junction unmatched. CDR3 protein: CASRGSGSPGELFF. The CDR3 region has the DNA TGTGCCAGCAGAGGTAGCGGGAGCCCCGGGGAGCTGTTTTTT.

The chain carries TRBV11-2 and TRBJ2-5; 12 positions agree with TRBD1. There are 15 residues in the CDR3. The trim removed 5 bases at V and 5 bases at J, leaving 6 bases unmatched. The germline gives CDR1 SGHAT, CDR2 FQNNGV. This CDR3 is CASSLGTGGGETQYF. CDR3 DNA sequence: TGTGCCAGCAGCCTAGGGACAGGGGGCGGGGAGACCCAGTACTTC.

CDR3 region: CASRKDSYNEQFF. CDR3 DNA sequence: TGTGCCAGCAGGAAGGACAGCTACAATGAGCAGTTCTTC. V is TRBV6-5 and J is TRBJ2-1; tentative D call: TRBD1 (6 bases). The germline CDR1 and CDR2 sequences are MNHEY and SVGAGI. V lost 6 bases and J 3 bases, leaving 9 bases between the germline ends. The CDR3 spans 13 residues.

A few counts support this clone. The rearrangement joins TRBV28 to TRBJ2-1; perhaps TRBD2 as D (6 bases). CDR3 length: 14 amino acids. The germline V gene has CDR1 MDHEN and CDR2 SYDVKM. The V and J ends lost 3 bases and 3 bases respectively, with 9 bases between them. As DNA, the CDR3 is TGTGCCAGCAGTTTGGAGGGGAACTACAATGAGCAGTTCTTC. Its translation: CASSLEGNYNEQFF.

The chain has TRBV18 and TRBJ1-4; 8 positions match TRBD1. V lost 6 bases, J lost 8 bases, and 14 bases stayed unmatched. Looked up from germline, CDR1 is KGHSH and CDR2 is LQKENI. This CDR3 is 16 amino acids long. The CDR3 region has the DNA TGTGCCAGCTCTGGGACAGGAACCTTAGAACGCGAAAAACTGTTTTTT. It is translated as CASSGTGTLEREKLFF.

The V and J genes are TRBV10-3 and TRBJ2-7; the match to TRBD1 covers 9 bases. The V gene's germline CDR1 is ENHRY and CDR2 SYGVKD. This CDR3 region has 14 residues. V was pared by 10 bases and J by 3 bases, with 10 bases of the junction left unmatched. DNA of the CDR3: TGTGCCACCCTTCGGACAGGGGACATCTACGAGCAGTACTTC. It translates to CATLRTGDIYEQYF.

The chain couples TRBV3-1 (or the pseudogene TRBV3-2) to TRBJ1-4; TRBD1 might be the D (6 bases). V lost 1 base to trimming and J lost 8 bases, with 11 bases between them. CDR3 size: 14 residues. The germline V gene has CDR1 LGHDT and CDR2 YNNKEL (reference sequence). CDR3 protein: CASSQAGQGEKLFF. CDR3 nucleotide sequence: TGTGCCAGCAGCCAAGCCGGCCAGGGGGAAAAACTGTTTTTT.

The CDR3, as DNA: TGTGCCAGCACCAGTAGGGGACAGGGAGGGACTGAAGCTTTCTTT. Translating gives CASTSRGQGGTEAFF. The chain has TRBV6-5 and TRBJ1-1; 9 nucleotides agree with TRBD1. V was pared by 7 bases and J by 5 bases, with 11 bases of the junction left unmatched. This CDR3 is 15 amino acids long. Germline V gene lookup returns CDR1 MNHEY and CDR2 SVGAGI.

The V and J genes are TRBV7-9 and TRBJ1-6, with D unclear. Trimming took off 1 base at V and 11 bases at J, with 12 bases between the two ends. This CDR3 is 14 amino acids long. In germline, CDR1 is SEHNR, CDR2 FQNEAQ (reference sequence). The CDR3 sequence is CASSLDSSKPPLHF. The CDR3 bases are TGTGCCAGCAGCTTAGACAGCTCGAAGCCACCCCTCCACTTT.

This chain uses TRBV19 with TRBJ2-7, with TRBD1 matching over 7 bases. The length of the CDR3 is 14 residues. V was pared by 4 bases and J by 7 bases, with 10 bases of the junction left unmatched. From germline, CDR1 is LNHDA and CDR2 SQIVND (reference sequence). The CDR3 nucleotides are TGTGCCAGTAGTACTCTTACAGGGGTGAGGGAGCAGTACTTC. This codes for CASSTLTGVREQYF.

The chain combines TRBV19 with TRBJ2-1, with D possibly matching TRBD2 (7 bases). In germline, CDR1 is LNHDA, CDR2 SQIVND (reference sequence). The V end was cut by 10 bases, the J end by 1 base, with 17 bases between. This CDR3 is 15 amino acids long. CDR3: CATLLRGASYNEQFF. CDR3 nucleotide sequence: TGTGCCACTCTGCTACGGGGGGCGTCCTACAATGAGCAGTTCTTC.

V is TRBV24-1 and J is TRBJ2-5; TRBD1 agrees at 10 bases. This CDR3 is built from 16 residues. Germline V lookup: CDR1 KGHDR, CDR2 SFDVKD. V shed 2 bases, J shed 5 bases, and the junction held 7 bases outside the gene matches. The CDR3 spells CATSDSGTGEWETQYF. The CDR3 DNA follows: TGTGCCACCAGTGATTCGGGGACAGGGGAGTGGGAGACCCAGTACTTC.

The chain carries TRBV3-1 (or the pseudogene TRBV3-2) and TRBJ1-3; TRBD1 matches at 8 bases. Germline values: CDR1 LGHDT, CDR2 YNNKEL (reference sequence). This CDR3 contains 15 residues. Trimming took 6 bases from V and 3 from J; bases not matched to a gene: 7. CDR3 in amino acids: CASSETGGNGNTIYF. The CDR3 DNA follows: TGTGCCAGCAGTGAAACAGGGGGAAATGGAAACACCATATATTTT.

This clone was seen a few times. The chain links TRBV11-3 to TRBJ1-1; D is possibly TRBD1 (6 bases). CDR3 size: 15 residues. CDR1 is SGHNT, CDR2 YENEEA, per germline. With 0 bases removed from V and 0 bases from J, the gap between germline ends came to 8 bases. CDR3 loop: CASSLEGGLNTEAFF. CDR3 nucleotide sequence: TGTGCCAGCAGCTTAGAAGGGGGATTGAACACTGAAGCTTTCTTT.

V usage is TRBV5-4 and J usage is TRBJ2-3; TRBD2 aligns across 7 bases. The CDR3 extends over 16 amino acids. Trimming cost V 4 bases and J 0 bases; bases outside gene matches: 8. Per germline, CDR1 SGHNT and CDR2 YYREEE (reference sequence). CDR3 DNA sequence: TGTGCCAGCAGCCTTGGCGGGAGAACTAGCACAGATACGCAGTATTTT. It translates to CASSLGGRTSTDTQYF.

This chain connects TRBV5-1 to TRBJ1-1; D is ambiguous. The germline V gene has CDR1 SGHRS and CDR2 YFSETQ. This CDR3 region has 14 residues. V was pared by 0 bases and J by 10 bases, with 16 bases between. The CDR3 DNA reads as TGCGCCAGCAGCTTGGAGACCCAACTTCGGGGAGCTTTCTTT. It codes for CASSLETQLRGAFF.

V is TRBV6-6 and J is TRBJ1-3; 8 bases are shared with TRBD1. CDR3 size: 15 residues. Germline loops: CDR1 MNHNY, CDR2 SVGAGI (reference sequence). The V segment lost 2 bases and the J segment 1 base; nucleotides outside the gene matches: 1. In DNA, the CDR3 is TGTGCCAGCAGTTACCAGGGGGCATCTGGAAACACCATATATTTT. It translates to CASSYQGASGNTIYF.

This clone was seen a few times. The rearrangement links TRBV6-1 to TRBJ1-1; D gene unclear. Trimming pared 3 bases from V and 2 bases from J, leaving 13 bases between. This CDR3 spans 15 amino acids. Per the germline V gene, CDR1 is MNHNS and CDR2 is SASEGT. The CDR3 DNA is TGTGCCAGCAGTGATCTATTATGGGCAAACACTGAAGCTTTCTTT. It specifies CASSDLLWANTEAFF.

The gene calls are TRBV6-5 and TRBJ1-2, with D perhaps matching TRBD1 (6 bases). The CDR3 runs 14 residues. Trimming removed 2 bases at V and 1 base at J, with 8 bases between. Germline-derived CDR1 and CDR2 are MNHEY and SVGAGI. The CDR3 region has the DNA TGTGCCAGCAGTTACCTGACAGGTAACTATGGCTACACCTTC. Translating it yields CASSYLTGNYGYTF.

This chain connects TRBV3-1 (or the pseudogene TRBV3-2) to TRBJ2-7; TRBD2 matches 8 bases. J was trimmed by 7 bases and V by 4 bases; bases with no gene match: 15. CDR1 and CDR2 (germline): LGHDT, YNNKEL (reference sequence). The CDR3 has 16 residues. CDR3: CASSRMRRGAGWEQYF. As DNA, the CDR3 is TGTGCCAGCAGCCGAATGCGGCGGGGGGCAGGTTGGGAGCAGTACTTC.

This clone was counted a single time. The rearrangement links TRBV7-9 to TRBJ2-7; D may be TRBD1 (6 bases). CDR3 size: 14 residues. The V gene lost 5 bases and the J gene lost 2 bases, with 13 bases spanning the gap. Germline CDR1 SEHNR, CDR2 FQNEAQ (reference sequence). The CDR3 bases are TGTGCCAGCAGCGCAAGGGACAAAACCTACGAGCAGTACTTC. Protein sequence: CASSARDKTYEQYF. Filled out from reference TRBV7-9 and TRBJ2-7, the complete variable domain reads DTGVSQNPRHKITKRGQNVTFRCDPISEHNRLYWYRQTLGQGPEFLTYFQNEAQLEKSRLLSDRFSAERPKGSFSTLEIQRTEQGDSAMYLCASSARDKTYEQYFGPGTRLTVT.

This clone was counted a single time. This chain links TRBV27 with TRBJ2-3; no definite D call. Germline assignment: CDR1 MNHEY and CDR2 SMNVEV (reference sequence). The CDR3 runs to 17 residues. Trimming stripped 3 bases from V and 0 bases from J, with 16 bases between. For the CDR3, the DNA is TGTGCCAGCAGTTTCCGCCGCAGGCCTGCTAGCACAGATACGCAGTATTTT. This sequence encodes CASSFRRRPASTDTQYF.

The chain carries TRBV6-5 and TRBJ2-2; tentative D call: TRBD2 (6 bases). There are 15 residues in the CDR3. From germline, CDR1 is MNHEY and CDR2 SVGAGI. V was trimmed by 6 bases and J by 6 bases, leaving 17 bases between them. In nucleotides, the CDR3 is TGTGCCAGCAGCTCTTGGGGGGACTCAGCCGGGGAGCTGTTTTTT. Its protein product is CASSSWGDSAGELFF.

The CDR3 region has the DNA TGCGCCAGCAGCCTTTATCAGGGGGCGAGTCAGCCCCAGCATTTT. Its protein is CASSLYQGASQPQHF. The chain carries TRBV4-1 and TRBJ1-5; 8 nucleotides match TRBD1. The J segment lost 6 bases and the V segment lost 4 bases, leaving 8 bases of the junction unmatched. The CDR3 covers 15 residues. Per the germline V gene, CDR1 is MGHRA and CDR2 is YSYEKL.

Regarding this clone: The junction and the germline gene differ at one end; a read error may be behind it. The chain links TRBV19 to TRBJ2-7, with 9 bases aligning to TRBD1. From germline, CDR1 is LNHDA and CDR2 SQIVND (reference sequence). The length of the CDR3 is 12 residues. CDR3 coding DNA: TGTGCCAGTAGTACTTGGACAGGGGTTCCCTATTTC. Its translation is CASSTWTGVPYF. The full variable domain, with the rest looked up from reference TRBV19 and TRBJ2-7, is DGGITQSPKYLFRKEGQNVTLSCEQNLNHDAMYWYRQDPGQGLRLIYYSQIVNDFQKGDIAEGYSVSREKKESFPLTVTSAQKNPTAFYLCASSTWTGVPYFGPGTRLTVT.

The chain employs TRBV7-2 and TRBJ1-1, with 8 bases that match TRBD1. Germline CDR1 reads SGHTA; CDR2 reads FQGNSA. The V gene end was trimmed by 5 bases and the J gene end by 1 base; junction bases not matched to a gene: 3. This CDR3 comprises 14 residues. The chain's CDR3 is CASSPQGANTEAFF. In DNA form, the CDR3 reads TGTGCCAGCAGCCCTCAGGGGGCGAACACTGAAGCTTTCTTT.

The CDR3 nucleotides read TGTGCCTGGAGTAGGACAGCCTCACCCCTCCACTTT. Protein product: CAWSRTASPLHF. This chain connects TRBV30 to TRBJ1-6; tentative D call: TRBD1 (6 bases). V lost 2 bases and J 10 bases, leaving 9 bases between the germline ends. The CDR3 is 12 amino acids. Per germline, CDR1 GTSNPN and CDR2 SVGIG (reference sequence). Combining the CDR3 with reference TRBV30 and TRBJ1-6 gives the whole variable domain SQTIHQWPATLVQPVGSPLSLECTVEGTSNPNLYWYRQAAGRGLQLLFYSVGIGQISSEVPQNLSASRPQDRQFILSSKKLLLSDSGFYLCAWSRTASPLHFGNGTRLTVT.